Shown below are 30 T cell receptor beta chains from a single sample sequenced in a study of blood T cell repertoires in COVID-19. Method: immunoSEQ multiplex PCR; TCRdb's copy keeps in-frame clones and lacks some. This table holds some 300,000 clones, roughly 86% found once. The sequenced sample consisted of PBMCs or T cells enriched from blood (not recorded which). These receptors were obtained from a woman in her forties or fifties who had been exposed to COVID-19.

V and J are TRBV5-1 and TRBJ1-1, with TRBD1 as a possible D gene (6 bases). Trimming left V 5 bases short and J 5 bases short, with 13 bases between. Per germline, CDR1 SGHRS and CDR2 YFSETQ. This CDR3 has 13 amino acids. CDR3 region: CASRLTGLTEAFF. The CDR3, as DNA: TGCGCCAGCAGACTTACAGGGTTGACTGAAGCTTTCTTT. Using reference TRBV5-1 and TRBJ1-1 for the parts outside the CDR3, the full variable domain is KAGVTQTPRYLIKTRGQQVTLSCSPISGHRSVSWYQQTPGQGLQFLFEYFSETQRNKGNFPGRFSGRQFSNSRSEMNVSTLELGDSALYLCASRLTGLTEAFFGQGTRLTVV.

V and J are TRBV10-3 and TRBJ2-3; 12 bases are shared with TRBD2. The ends lost 3 bases at V and 2 bases at J; junction bases unmatched: 9. The germline CDR1 and CDR2 sequences are ENHRY and SYGVKD. The CDR3 has 18 residues. As DNA, the CDR3 is TGTGCCATCAGTGAAGGTCTAGCGGGGGGGATTTCCACAGATACGCAGTATTTT. Protein product: CAISEGLAGGISTDTQYF.

This clone was recorded once. The CDR3 DNA reads as TGTGCCAGCAGCCAAACGCAGGGCGCCTACGAGCAGTACTTC. This encodes CASSQTQGAYEQYF. The chain employs TRBV3-1 (or the pseudogene TRBV3-2) and TRBJ2-7; D is perhaps TRBD1 (5 bases). V was clipped by 2 bases and J by 2 bases, with 10 bases between them. The CDR3 is 14 amino acids. From germline, CDR1 is LGHDT and CDR2 YNNKEL (reference sequence).

The CDR3 spells CASSLGRVDEQFF. The CDR3 DNA sequence: TGTGCCAGCAGTTTGGGCAGGGTGGATGAGCAGTTCTTC. The V and J genes are TRBV12-3 or TRBV12-4 and TRBJ2-1; D possibly corresponds to TRBD1 (5 bases). This CDR3 region has 13 residues. With 3 bases removed from V and 8 bases from J, the gap between germline ends came to 11 bases.

This clone was detected once. The rearrangement uses TRBV6-5 and TRBJ2-3; tentatively, D is TRBD1 (6 bases). Trimming removed 6 bases from V and 4 bases from J, with 17 bases in between. The CDR3 covers 15 residues. CDR1 is MNHEY, CDR2 SVGAGI, per germline. This CDR3 is CASRPRDTTADTQYF. CDR3 DNA: TGTGCCAGCAGACCTAGGGACACTACGGCAGATACGCAGTATTTT.

The rearrangement links TRBV5-4 to TRBJ1-4; weak D call: TRBD1 (5 bases). Germline assignment: CDR1 SGHNT and CDR2 YYREEE (reference sequence). V was trimmed by 5 bases and J by 5 bases, leaving 10 bases between them. The CDR3 has 13 amino acids. CDR3 in DNA: TGTGCCAGCAGTCTAGACAGAAATGAAAAACTGTTTTTT. Its translation is CASSLDRNEKLFF.

The chain recombines TRBV7-9 with TRBJ1-3; 9 bases are a match to TRBD1. The CDR3 has 16 residues. Trimming cost V 5 bases and J 3 bases; bases outside gene matches: 8. CDR1 is SEHNR and CDR2 is FQNEAQ in the germline V gene (reference sequence). The CDR3 region is CASSPLDRGRGNTIYF. The CDR3 DNA is TGTGCCAGCAGCCCTCTGGACAGGGGACGTGGAAACACCATATATTTT.

V is TRBV30 and J is TRBJ2-7; D is uncertain. There are 11 residues in the CDR3. CDR1 is GTSNPN, CDR2 SVGIG, per germline (reference sequence). V lost 4 bases, J lost 7 bases, and 11 bases lay in between. CDR3: CAWNRVGEQYF. The DNA of the CDR3 is TGTGCCTGGAACCGGGTGGGTGAGCAGTACTTC.

V is TRBV28 and J is TRBJ1-4, with D unclear. CDR1 and CDR2 from the germline V gene are MDHEN and SYDVKM. V was clipped by 10 bases and J by 4 bases, with 19 bases between them. The CDR3 has 15 residues. The CDR3 sequence: CATIGGVLLNEKLFF. The DNA for the CDR3 is TGTGCCACCATAGGCGGGGTTCTCCTTAATGAAAAACTGTTTTTT.

Here the CDR3 reads CASSYSRVNQPQHF. CDR3 bases: TGTGCCAGCAGTTACTCGCGGGTCAATCAGCCCCAGCATTTT. The chain combines TRBV6-5 with TRBJ1-5; D gene ambiguous. CDR3 size: 14 residues. Trimming removed 0 bases from V and 3 bases from J, with 6 bases in between. The V gene's germline CDR1 is MNHEY and CDR2 SVGAGI.

This clone was detected only a few times. J is TRBJ2-3 and V is TRBV5-1; 11 nucleotides agree with TRBD2. Germline-derived CDR1 and CDR2 are SGHRS and YFSETQ. V was clipped by 5 bases and J by 0 bases; unmatched bases: 11. CDR3 length: 18 residues. CDR3 DNA: TGCGCCAGCAGGTCCGGGACTAGCGGCCATGCTAGCACAGATACGCAGTATTTT. Protein sequence: CASRSGTSGHASTDTQYF.

The CDR3 is CATSRGGQANEKLFF. The CDR3, as DNA: TGTGCCACCAGCAGAGGAGGACAAGCCAATGAAAAACTGTTTTTT. This chain uses TRBV15 with TRBJ1-4; D is perhaps TRBD1 (5 bases). The V gene's germline CDR1 is LNHNV and CDR2 YYDKDF (reference sequence). The germline V and J ends were trimmed by 1 base and 5 bases, with 11 bases remaining between them. The length of the CDR3 is 15 residues.

This clone was seen a few times. The V gene is TRBV5-1, the J gene TRBJ1-1, with a weak D call TRBD1 (6 bases). V was cut by 4 bases and J by 1 base, with 8 bases left in between. This CDR3 spans 13 amino acids. Germline CDR1 and CDR2: SGHRS and YFSETQ. In DNA, the CDR3 is TGCGCCAGCAGCCAGGGACAGAACACTGAAGCTTTCTTT. It specifies CASSQGQNTEAFF.

The V and J genes are TRBV10-2 and TRBJ2-2, with a possible D match to TRBD2 (6 bases). The CDR3 loop spans 13 amino acids. The germline V gene encodes CDR1 WSHSY and CDR2 SAAADI. The V and J ends lost 10 bases and 3 bases respectively, with 12 bases between them. For the CDR3, the DNA is TGCGCCATCGGGGGATGGGACACCGGGGAGCTGTTTTTT. It yields the protein CAIGGWDTGELFF.

The chain employs TRBV10-1 and TRBJ2-7; maybe TRBD2 (7 bases). The CDR3 spans 14 residues. V was pared by 11 bases and J by 5 bases, with 22 bases between. Germline V CDR1 and CDR2: WNHNN, SYGVQD (reference sequence). The CDR3 region has the DNA TGCGCCCCGTGGGGAGGGGGATGGTTTGACGAGCAGTACTTC. It yields the protein CAPWGGGWFDEQYF.

The J gene is TRBJ1-2, the V gene TRBV5-4; D gene unclear. V was trimmed by 2 bases and J by 4 bases, leaving 15 bases between them. The germline gives CDR1 SGHNT, CDR2 YYREEE (reference sequence). The CDR3 sequence is 15 residues long. Here the CDR3 reads CASSLKTHPSYGYTF. In DNA form, the CDR3 reads TGTGCCAGCAGCTTAAAGACACACCCCTCCTATGGCTACACCTTC.

V usage is TRBV29-1 and J usage is TRBJ1-2; no clear D gene. This CDR3 spans 13 amino acids. Trimming took 6 bases from V and 4 from J, leaving 15 bases between them. Germline V lookup: CDR1 SQVTM, CDR2 ANQGSEA. The CDR3 DNA follows: TGCAGCGTCCAGGTGATGCGGGTCTATGGCTACACCTTC. Amino acids: CSVQVMRVYGYTF.

The J gene is TRBJ1-6, the V gene TRBV3-1 (or the pseudogene TRBV3-2); TRBD1 matches at 8 bases. Trimming cost V 4 bases and J 10 bases; bases outside gene matches: 9. The CDR3 covers 15 residues. From germline, CDR1 is LGHDT and CDR2 YNNKEL (reference sequence). In nucleotides, the CDR3 is TGTGCCAGCAGCCGACCCGGGACAGGAGGGTCACCCCTCCACTTT. Amino acids: CASSRPGTGGSPLHF.

V gene TRBV19 combines with J gene TRBJ1-1; 9 nucleotides agree with TRBD1. CDR3 length: 17 amino acids. Germline lookup yields CDR1 LNHDA and CDR2 SQIVND (reference sequence). Trimming at V came to 5 bases and at J to 5 bases, leaving 15 bases not matched to a gene. CDR3 DNA: TGTGCCAGTAGTTCGACCTCGGACAGGGGTCTTCGGACTGAAGCTTTCTTT. Amino acid sequence: CASSSTSDRGLRTEAFF.

The V and J genes are TRBV5-1 and TRBJ1-2; perhaps TRBD1 as D (6 bases). The CDR3 spans 15 residues. Trimming pared 0 bases from V and 4 bases from J, leaving 13 bases between. CDR1 SGHRS and CDR2 YFSETQ come from the germline V gene. CDR3 protein: CASSLAAGVSYGYTF. The CDR3 coding sequence is TGCGCCAGCAGCTTGGCGGCAGGGGTGAGCTATGGCTACACCTTC.

CDR3 in amino acids: CATGTGGYGYTF. The CDR3 DNA follows: TGTGCCACGGGGACAGGTGGATATGGCTACACCTTC. The gene calls are TRBV27 and TRBJ1-2; 8 bases are a match to TRBD1. V lost 10 bases, J lost 5 bases, and 6 bases stayed unmatched. Germline loops: CDR1 MNHEY, CDR2 SMNVEV (reference sequence). The CDR3 has 12 residues.

This clone was seen only once. CDR3 loop: CASSADRNTEAFF. The CDR3 DNA follows: TGCGCCAGCAGCGCGGACAGGAACACTGAAGCTTTCTTT. The rearrangement joins TRBV4-1 to TRBJ1-1; tentatively, D is TRBD1 (6 bases). The V gene's germline CDR1 is MGHRA and CDR2 YSYEKL. The V and J ends lost 5 bases and 1 base respectively, with 8 bases between them. This CDR3 spans 13 amino acids.

This chain links TRBV28 with TRBJ1-1; 8 nucleotides align to TRBD1. V lost 6 bases and J lost 2; bases outside the gene matches: 11. The CDR3 has 16 residues. Germline V gene lookup returns CDR1 MDHEN and CDR2 SYDVKM. The CDR3 DNA is TGTGCCAGCAGCTCCACCCTGGACAGGGTCAACACTGAAGCTTTCTTT. Its protein is CASSSTLDRVNTEAFF.

The V gene is TRBV5-1, the J gene TRBJ1-1; 8 positions agree with TRBD1. The V gene end was trimmed by 3 bases and the J gene end by 7 bases; junction bases not matched to a gene: 8. CDR1 SGHRS and CDR2 YFSETQ come from the germline V gene. This CDR3 comprises 14 residues. The chain's CDR3 is CASSWQTGTGEAFF. CDR3 sequence (DNA): TGCGCCAGCAGCTGGCAGACCGGGACAGGTGAAGCTTTCTTT.

This CDR3 is CASSLAPQGLETQYF. The CDR3 bases are TGTGCCAGCAGCTTAGCCCCACAGGGGTTAGAGACCCAGTACTTC. This rearrangement joins TRBV7-8 to TRBJ2-5; the match to TRBD1 covers 7 bases. Germline V gene sequence: CDR1 SGHVS, CDR2 FQNEAQ. V was pared by 0 bases and J by 4 bases, with 5 bases of the junction left unmatched. The CDR3 contains 15 residues.

The chain combines TRBV30 with TRBJ2-7; 9 positions match TRBD2. There are 15 residues in the CDR3. CDR1 and CDR2 (germline): GTSNPN, SVGIG (reference sequence). The V segment lost 0 bases and the J segment 2 bases; nucleotides outside the gene matches: 5. Here the CDR3 DNA reads TGTGCCTGGAGTGTAGGGTTAGCGGGGGCCTACGAGCAGTACTTC. This sequence encodes CAWSVGLAGAYEQYF.

The rearrangement uses TRBV27 and TRBJ1-5; 8 positions match TRBD1. The germline CDR1 and CDR2 sequences are MNHEY and SMNVEV (reference sequence). After removal of 7 bases from V and 2 bases from J, the junction contained 10 bases not matched to a gene. This CDR3 is 16 amino acids long. CDR3 in amino acids: CASMDRALVGNQPQHF. The CDR3, as DNA: TGTGCCAGCATGGACAGGGCACTTGTCGGCAATCAGCCCCAGCATTTT.

The CDR3 here is CASSARQGGGYTF. CDR3 in DNA: TGTGCCAGCAGCGCACGACAAGGGGGCGGCTACACCTTC. This sequence joins TRBV3-1 (or the pseudogene TRBV3-2) and TRBJ1-2, with TRBD1 matching over 7 bases. Germline trimming cut 5 bases from V and 8 bases from J; bases unmatched to any gene: 8. Germline V gene lookup returns CDR1 LGHDT and CDR2 YNNKEL (reference sequence). The CDR3 length is 13 residues.

The rearrangement joins TRBV7-8 to TRBJ1-5; the D gene is possibly TRBD1 (6 bases). This CDR3 comprises 16 residues. Looked up from germline, CDR1 is SGHVS and CDR2 is FQNEAQ. The germline V and J ends were trimmed by 1 base and 5 bases, with 15 bases remaining between them. CDR3 sequence: CASSLGGSQGHQPQHF. As DNA, the CDR3 is TGTGCCAGCAGCTTAGGGGGATCACAGGGCCATCAGCCCCAGCATTTT.

The rearrangement uses TRBV5-1 and TRBJ1-2, with 7 bases lining up with TRBD1. The CDR3 consists of 14 residues. Germline V gene data show CDR1 as SGHRS and CDR2 as YFSETQ. Losses at the gene ends were 0 bases for V and 6 bases for J; bases not matched to a gene: 5. CDR3 in amino acids: CASSLGDSHNGYTF. The CDR3 region has the DNA TGCGCCAGCAGCTTGGGGGACAGCCATAATGGCTACACCTTC.